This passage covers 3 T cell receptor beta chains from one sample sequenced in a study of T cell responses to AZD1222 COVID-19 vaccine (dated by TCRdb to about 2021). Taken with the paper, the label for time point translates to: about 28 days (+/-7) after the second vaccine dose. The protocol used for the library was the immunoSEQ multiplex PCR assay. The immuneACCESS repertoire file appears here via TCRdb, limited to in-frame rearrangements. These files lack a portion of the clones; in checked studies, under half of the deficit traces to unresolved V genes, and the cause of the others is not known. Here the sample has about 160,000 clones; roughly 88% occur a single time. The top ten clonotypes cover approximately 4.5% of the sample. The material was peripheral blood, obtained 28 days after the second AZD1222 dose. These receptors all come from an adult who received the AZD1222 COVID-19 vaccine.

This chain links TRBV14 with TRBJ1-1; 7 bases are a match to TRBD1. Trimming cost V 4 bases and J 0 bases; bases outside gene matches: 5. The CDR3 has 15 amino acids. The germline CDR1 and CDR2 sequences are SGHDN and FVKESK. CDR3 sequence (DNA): TGTGCCAGCAGCCTTGACAGGGTCCTGAACACTGAAGCTTTCTTT. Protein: CASSLDRVLNTEAFF. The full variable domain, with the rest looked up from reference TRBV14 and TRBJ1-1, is EAGVTQFPSHSVIEKGQTVTLRCDPISGHDNLYWYRRVMGKEIKFLLHFVKESKQDESGMPNNRFLAERTGGTYSTLKVQPAELEDSGVYFCASSLDRVLNTEAFFGQGTRLTVV.

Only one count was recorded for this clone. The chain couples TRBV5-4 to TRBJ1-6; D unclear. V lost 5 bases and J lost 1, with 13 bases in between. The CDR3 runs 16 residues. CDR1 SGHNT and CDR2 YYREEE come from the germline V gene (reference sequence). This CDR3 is CASSGLGNSYNSPLHF. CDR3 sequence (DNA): TGTGCCAGCAGTGGTTTGGGGAATTCCTATAATTCACCCCTCCACTTT.

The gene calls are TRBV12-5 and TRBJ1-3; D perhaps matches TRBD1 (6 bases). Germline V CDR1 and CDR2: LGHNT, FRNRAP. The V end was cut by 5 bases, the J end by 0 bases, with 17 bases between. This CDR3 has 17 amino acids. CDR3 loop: CASGPRDISYSGNTIYF. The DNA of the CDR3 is TGTGCTAGTGGTCCCCGGGACATCTCGTACTCTGGAAACACCATATATTTT.